Listed below are T cell receptor beta chains from one sample, sequenced in a study of T cell responses to AZD1222 COVID-19 vaccine. Only in-frame clones appear in the TCRdb table, and some are missing; sequencing was by immunoSEQ multiplex PCR. The repertoire holds about 140,000 clones, with approximately 86% as singletons. The sequenced sample was peripheral blood, obtained 28 days after the second AZD1222 dose. These receptors were obtained from an adult who received the AZD1222 COVID-19 vaccine. CDR3s include the opening cysteine and the closing phenylalanine or tryptophan. The order of the fields is clone size, V gene, J gene, D gene, CDR3 DNA, CDR3 protein. D genes are given only for firm matches. Clone size is given for some rows only: seen once, a few or many times, or a class if the clone is expanded.

-	TRBV19	TRBJ1-2	TRBD1	TGTGCCAGTAGTATGGGACAGGGGAGCGGCGTTGGCGGCTACACCTTC	CASSMGQGSGVGGYTF
-	TRBV20-1	TRBJ1-5	-	TGCAGTGCTAGTTCAGGGACCTACAATCAGCCCCAGCATTTT	CSASSGTYNQPQHF
-	TRBV7-9	TRBJ2-3	-	TGTGCCAGCAGCTTTTCGACTAGCACAGATACGCAGTATTTT	CASSFSTSTDTQYF
-	TRBV5-1	TRBJ1-1	-	TGCGCCAGCAGCGCCACAGGGAGTTTGACTGAAGCTTTCTTT	CASSATGSLTEAFF
-	TRBV12-5	TRBJ1-3	TRBD1	TGTGCTAGTGGTTTTAGGAGTTTTGGGACAGCTACGCGGGCCATATATTTT	CASGFRSFGTATRAIYF
-	TRBV6-2/TRBV6-3	TRBJ2-5	-	TGTGCCAGCAGTTGGGGGTTCCAAGAGACCCAGTACTTC	CASSWGFQETQYF
-	TRBV2	TRBJ2-3	TRBD2	TGTGCCAGCAGTGAGGGGCCGGGACTAGCGGGAGGATCAGATACGCAGTATTTT	CASSEGPGLAGGSDTQYF
-	TRBV24-1	TRBJ2-1	-	TGTGCCACCAGTGATCAGGGTTACGGCTCCTACAATGAGCAGTTCTTC	CATSDQGYGSYNEQFF
-	TRBV6-5	TRBJ1-2	TRBD1	TGTGCCAGCATCCCGGGACAGGGACATCGTGGCTACACCTTC	CASIPGQGHRGYTF
once	TRBV10-3	TRBJ1-2	-	TGTGCCATCAGTGAGTCCGACAGTCTAAAAGTTAACTATGGCTACACCTTC	CAISESDSLKVNYGYTF
-	TRBV6-1	TRBJ1-5	-	TGTGCCAGCAGTGAAGTGATAAGGGGCCGGGCCCAGCATTTT	CASSEVIRGRAQHF
-	TRBV5-1	TRBJ1-4	TRBD1	TGCGCCAGCAGCTTTGGGACAGGGGGGTCGGAACTGTTTTTT	CASSFGTGGSELFF
-	TRBV24-1	TRBJ2-3	TRBD2	TGTGCCACCAGTGATTACCAGCGGGGGGGCGCAGATACGCAGTATTTT	CATSDYQRGGADTQYF
-	TRBV5-1	TRBJ2-3	TRBD2	TGCGCCAGCAGCTTACTAGCGGGGTACACAGATACGCAGTATTTT	CASSLLAGYTDTQYF
-	TRBV5-1	TRBJ1-1	-	TGCGCCAGCAGCTCTCAGGGAAACACTGAAGCTTTCTTT	CASSSQGNTEAFF
-	TRBV4-2	TRBJ2-7	-	TGTGCCAGCAGCCAAGGCATAGACTACGAGCAGTACTTC	CASSQGIDYEQYF
once	TRBV25-1	TRBJ1-6	-	TGTGCCAGCGGAGGGGTGGGGGGTAATTCACCCCTCCACTTT	CASGGVGGNSPLHF